This entry is about one T cell receptor beta chain. Its specificity is unknown. TCRdb's copy holds only in-frame clones and misses some; the assay was immunoSEQ multiplex PCR. The sample shows around 130,000 clones, around 90% of them seen only once. The data are from a study of T cell responses to AZD1222 COVID-19 vaccine. Trimming shortened V by 7 bases and J by 4 bases, and 11 bases separated the two germline ends. In germline, CDR1 is MNHNY, CDR2 SVGAGI (reference sequence). The CDR3 extends over 13 amino acids. Whole-study results and caveats: White British donors predominated, females outnumbered males, and clonal diversity was possibly underestimated.

The specimen was peripheral blood, collected on day 0 of AZD1222 vaccination. The TCR sequence derives from an adult in good health. This chain joins TRBV6-6 and TRBJ1-3; D is perhaps TRBD1 (5 bases). CDR3 residues: CASTGQAGNTIYF. In DNA form, the CDR3 reads TGTGCCAGCACAGGGCAGGCGGGAAACACCATATATTTT.